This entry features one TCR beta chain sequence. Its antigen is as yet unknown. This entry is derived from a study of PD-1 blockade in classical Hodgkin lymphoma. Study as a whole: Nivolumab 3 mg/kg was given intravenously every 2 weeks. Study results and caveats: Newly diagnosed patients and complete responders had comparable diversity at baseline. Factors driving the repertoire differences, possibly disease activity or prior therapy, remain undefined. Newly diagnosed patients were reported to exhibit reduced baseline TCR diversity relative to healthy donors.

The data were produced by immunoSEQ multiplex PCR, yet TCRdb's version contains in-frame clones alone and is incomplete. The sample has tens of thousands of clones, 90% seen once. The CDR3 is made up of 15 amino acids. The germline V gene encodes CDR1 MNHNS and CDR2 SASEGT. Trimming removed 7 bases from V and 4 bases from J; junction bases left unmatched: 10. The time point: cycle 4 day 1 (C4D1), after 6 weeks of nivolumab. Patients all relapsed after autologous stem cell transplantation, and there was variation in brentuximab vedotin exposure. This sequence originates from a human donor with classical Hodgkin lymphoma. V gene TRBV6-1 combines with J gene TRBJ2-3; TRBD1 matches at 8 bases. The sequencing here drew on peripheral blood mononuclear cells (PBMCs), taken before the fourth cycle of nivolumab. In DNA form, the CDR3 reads TGTGCCAGCACCGGGAGACAGGGGATTGCAGATACGCAGTATTTT. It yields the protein CASTGRQGIADTQYF.